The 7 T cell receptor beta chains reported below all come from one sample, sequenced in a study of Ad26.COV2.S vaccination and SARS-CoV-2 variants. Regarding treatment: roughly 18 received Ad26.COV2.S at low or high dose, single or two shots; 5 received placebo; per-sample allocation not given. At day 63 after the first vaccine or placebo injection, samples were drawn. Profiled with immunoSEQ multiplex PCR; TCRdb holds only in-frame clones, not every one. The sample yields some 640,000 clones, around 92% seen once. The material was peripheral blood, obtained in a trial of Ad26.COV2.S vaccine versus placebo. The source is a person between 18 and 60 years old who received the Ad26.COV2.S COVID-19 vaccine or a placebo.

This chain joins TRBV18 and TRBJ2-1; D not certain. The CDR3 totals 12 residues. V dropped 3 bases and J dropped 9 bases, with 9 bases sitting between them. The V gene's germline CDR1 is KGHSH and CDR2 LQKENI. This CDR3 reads CASSPIPREQFF. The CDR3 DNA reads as TGTGCCAGCTCACCGATTCCCCGTGAGCAGTTCTTC.

CDR3 amino acids: CASTGGSYNEQFF. The CDR3 DNA is TGTGCCAGCACCGGGGGCTCCTACAATGAGCAGTTCTTC. The gene calls are TRBV6-8 and TRBJ2-1, with D possibly being TRBD2 (6 bases). In germline, CDR1 is MNHGY, CDR2 SAAAGT. The CDR3 loop spans 13 amino acids. V was trimmed by 7 bases and J by 0 bases, leaving 7 bases between them.

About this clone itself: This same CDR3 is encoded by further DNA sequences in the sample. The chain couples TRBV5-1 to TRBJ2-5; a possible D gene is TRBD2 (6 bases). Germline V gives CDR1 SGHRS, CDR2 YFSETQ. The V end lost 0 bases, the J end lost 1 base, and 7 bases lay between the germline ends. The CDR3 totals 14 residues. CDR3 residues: CASSLAGSQETQYF. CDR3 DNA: TGCGCCAGCAGCTTGGCCGGGAGCCAAGAGACCCAGTACTTC.

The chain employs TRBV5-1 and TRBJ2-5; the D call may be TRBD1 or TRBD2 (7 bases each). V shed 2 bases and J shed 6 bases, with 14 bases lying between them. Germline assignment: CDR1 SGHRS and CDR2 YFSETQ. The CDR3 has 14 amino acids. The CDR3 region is CASSLGTAGKTQYF. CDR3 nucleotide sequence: TGCGCCAGCAGCTTAGGGACAGCGGGGAAGACCCAGTACTTC.

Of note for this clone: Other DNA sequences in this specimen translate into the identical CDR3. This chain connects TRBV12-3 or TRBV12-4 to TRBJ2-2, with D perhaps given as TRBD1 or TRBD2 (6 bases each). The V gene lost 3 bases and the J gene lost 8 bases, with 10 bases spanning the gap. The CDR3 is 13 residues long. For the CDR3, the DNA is TGTGCCAGCAGTTTTAGGGGGACTGGGGAGCTGTTTTTT. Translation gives CASSFRGTGELFF.

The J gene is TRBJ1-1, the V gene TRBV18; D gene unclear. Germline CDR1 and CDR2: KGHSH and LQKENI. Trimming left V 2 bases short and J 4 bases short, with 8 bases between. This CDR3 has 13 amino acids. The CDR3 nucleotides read TGTGCCAGCTCACCATCGGGTCCCACTGAAGCTTTCTTT. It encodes CASSPSGPTEAFF.

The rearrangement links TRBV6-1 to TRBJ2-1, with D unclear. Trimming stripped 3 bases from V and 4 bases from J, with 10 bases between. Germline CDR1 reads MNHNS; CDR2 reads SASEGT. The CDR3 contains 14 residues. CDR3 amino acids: CASSDTPVYNEQFF. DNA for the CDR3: TGTGCCAGCAGTGACACGCCGGTATACAATGAGCAGTTCTTC.